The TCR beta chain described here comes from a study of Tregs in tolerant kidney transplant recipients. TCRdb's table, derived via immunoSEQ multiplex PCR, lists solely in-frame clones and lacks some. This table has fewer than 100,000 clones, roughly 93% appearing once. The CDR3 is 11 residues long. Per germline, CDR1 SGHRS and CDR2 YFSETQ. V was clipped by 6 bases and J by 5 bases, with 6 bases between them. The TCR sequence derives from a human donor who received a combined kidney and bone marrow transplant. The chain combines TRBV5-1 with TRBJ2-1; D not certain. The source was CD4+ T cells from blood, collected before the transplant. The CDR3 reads CASTLNNEQFF. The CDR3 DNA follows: TGCGCCAGCACGCTAAACAATGAGCAGTTCTTC.